This paragraph reports one TCR beta chain. This sample stems from a study of T cell changes during pregnancy in multiple sclerosis. Per germline, CDR1 SGDLS and CDR2 YYNGEE. Trimming shortened V by 3 bases and J by 1 base, and 7 bases separated the two germline ends. This CDR3 has 14 residues. TCRdb keeps only in-frame clones here, not all; method: immunoSEQ multiplex PCR. The sample has 41,000 or so clones; approximately 90% are singletons. The rearrangement uses TRBV9 and TRBJ2-2; D ambiguous. This sample comprised CD4+ T cells from peripheral blood mononuclear cells, obtained in the first trimester of pregnancy. The receptor comes from a female donor with multiple sclerosis, enrolled in a pregnancy study. The CDR3 reads CASSGRGNTGELFF. The CDR3 nucleotides are TGTGCCAGCAGCGGAAGAGGGAACACCGGGGAGCTGTTTTTT.